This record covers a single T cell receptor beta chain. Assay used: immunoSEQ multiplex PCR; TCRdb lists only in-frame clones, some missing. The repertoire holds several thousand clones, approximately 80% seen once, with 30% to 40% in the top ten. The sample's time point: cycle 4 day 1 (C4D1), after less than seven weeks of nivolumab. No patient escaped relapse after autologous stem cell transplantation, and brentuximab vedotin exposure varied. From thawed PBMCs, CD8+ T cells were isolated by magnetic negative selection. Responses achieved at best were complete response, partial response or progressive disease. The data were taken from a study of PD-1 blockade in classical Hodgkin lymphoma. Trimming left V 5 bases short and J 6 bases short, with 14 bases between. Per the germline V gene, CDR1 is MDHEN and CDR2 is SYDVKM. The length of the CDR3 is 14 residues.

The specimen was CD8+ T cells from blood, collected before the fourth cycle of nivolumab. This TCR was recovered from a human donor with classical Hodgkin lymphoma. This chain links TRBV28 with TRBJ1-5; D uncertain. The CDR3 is CASSRIRVGQPQHF. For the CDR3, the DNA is TGTGCCAGCAGTCGTATTCGAGTTGGTCAGCCCCAGCATTTT. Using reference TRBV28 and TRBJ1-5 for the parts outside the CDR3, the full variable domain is DVKVTQSSRYLVKRTGEKVFLECVQDMDHENMFWYRQDPGLGLRLIYFSYDVKMKEKGDIPEGYSVSREKKERFSLILESASTNQTSMYLCASSRIRVGQPQHFGDGTRLSIL.